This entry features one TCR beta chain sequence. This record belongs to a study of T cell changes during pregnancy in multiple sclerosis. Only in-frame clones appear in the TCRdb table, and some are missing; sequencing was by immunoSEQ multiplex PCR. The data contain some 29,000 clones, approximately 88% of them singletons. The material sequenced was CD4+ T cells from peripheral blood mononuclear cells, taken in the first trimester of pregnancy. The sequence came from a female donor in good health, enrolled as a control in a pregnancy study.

The DNA for the CDR3 is TGTGCCAGCAGCCCGTGGACTAGCGGGGGGGCCCGGTTCTTC. It translates to CASSPWTSGGARFF. The genes are TRBV7-2 and TRBJ2-1; 15 nucleotides align to TRBD2. The germline CDR1 and CDR2 sequences are SGHTA and FQGNSA. The length of the CDR3 is 14 residues. The trim removed 5 bases at V and 15 bases at J, leaving 8 bases unmatched. Based on the CDR3 plus reference TRBV7-2 and TRBJ2-1, the full variable domain is GAGVSQSPSNKVTEKGKDVELRCDPISGHTALYWYRQSLGQGLEFLIYFQGNSAPDKSGLPSDRFSAERTGGSVSTLTIQRTQQEDSAVYLCASSPWTSGGARFFGPGTRLTVL.